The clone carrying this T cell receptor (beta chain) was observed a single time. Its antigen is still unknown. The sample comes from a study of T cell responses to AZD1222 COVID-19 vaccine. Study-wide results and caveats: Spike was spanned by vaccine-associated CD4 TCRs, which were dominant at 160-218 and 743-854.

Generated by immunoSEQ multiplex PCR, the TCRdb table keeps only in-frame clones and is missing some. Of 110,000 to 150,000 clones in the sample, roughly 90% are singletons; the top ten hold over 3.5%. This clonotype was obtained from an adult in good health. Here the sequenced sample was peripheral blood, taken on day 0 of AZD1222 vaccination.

CDR3 sequence reads: CASSLAAYAPLFF. DNA for the CDR3: TGTGCCAGCAGTTTAGCGGCTTACGCCCCTCTGTTTTTT. The chain employs TRBV12-3 or TRBV12-4 and TRBJ1-4; no clear D gene. Trimming stripped 0 bases from V and 14 bases from J, with 13 bases between. The CDR3 extends over 13 amino acids.